This TCR beta chain was found in a study of shared clonotypes between healthy human individuals. Study-wide results and limits: A handful of donors held 5% to 5.5% of naive CD4 clonotypes in common. Inspection by rarefaction showed sorted-subset sequencing to be incomplete despite large depth.

Per germline, CDR1 SNHLY and CDR2 FYNNEI. Trimming at V came to 6 bases and at J to 8 bases, leaving 9 bases not matched to a gene. This CDR3 spans 13 amino acids. The sample holds a few counts of this clone. Its antigen is unidentified. Original processing notes: With immunoSEQ giving junction-only sequences and no quality scores, filtering differed. Clones were sequenced by immunoSEQ multiplex PCR, and TCRdb holds only the in-frame ones, with some missing. That table is the source of V, J and clone size, and D and trimming were worked out from the DNA. The sample records 2 million to 2.5 million clones, approximately 95% being singletons.

The chain couples TRBV2 to TRBJ1-2, with 7 positions matching TRBD1. The sequenced sample was naive CD4+ T cells from PBMCs. Regarding subset: CD45RA+ positively selected. The origin of this receptor is a man aged 18 to 29 in good health. Some clones in this sample may be carry-over from other donors' samples. The CDR3 bases are TGTGCCAGCAGAGGAACAGGGGAAGGCGGCTACACCTTC. Translating gives CASRGTGEGGYTF.